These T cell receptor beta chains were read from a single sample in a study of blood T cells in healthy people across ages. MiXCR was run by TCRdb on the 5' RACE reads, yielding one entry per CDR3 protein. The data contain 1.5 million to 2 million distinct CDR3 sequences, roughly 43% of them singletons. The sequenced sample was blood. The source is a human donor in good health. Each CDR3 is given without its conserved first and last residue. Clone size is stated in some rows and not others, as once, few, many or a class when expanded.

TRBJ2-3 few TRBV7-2 ASSLYASGGPSTDTQY
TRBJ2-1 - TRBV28 ASNDGTSGGSLYNEQF
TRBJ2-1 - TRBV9 ASSGGLARGEQF
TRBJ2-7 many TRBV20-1 SARNYRGRAYEQY
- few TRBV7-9 ASSLWIGRIGETQY
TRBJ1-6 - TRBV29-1 SVGGTRNSPLH
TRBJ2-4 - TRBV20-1 SARPLGGGGDIQY
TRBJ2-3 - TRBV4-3 ASSQAVLGAPVPDTQY
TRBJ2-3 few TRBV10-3 AITRDGSTDTQY
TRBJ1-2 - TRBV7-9 ASSLTLAGVFGYT
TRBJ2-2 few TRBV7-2 ASSLEPLAGVVGELF